The rows below give T cell receptor beta chains drawn from one sample of a study of T cell responses to AZD1222 COVID-19 vaccine. Clones were read by immunoSEQ multiplex PCR, and TCRdb kept only the in-frame ones, dropping some. The repertoire has about 140,000 clones, 85% of them found once; the top ten carry 6.5% to 8.5%. The material sequenced was peripheral blood, taken 28 days after the second dose of the MenACWY control vaccine. These TCRs come from an adult who received the MenACWY meningococcal vaccine as a control. Both conserved end residues are part of each CDR3. The order of the fields is V gene, CDR3 protein.

>TRBV19
CASSGTGGFNQPQHF
>TRBV19
CASSAGGLYGYTF
>TRBV9
CASSPHPGDQPQHF
>TRBV25-1
CASGTAMKGEQYF
>TRBV19
CASSRVSGGRETQYF
>TRBV29-1
CSVNRGVTDTQYF
>TRBV5-1
CASKTTTSGLNEQFF
>TRBV28
CASIELPGGTTEAFF
>TRBV15
CASFRDCRLWPQHF
>TRBV2
CASRALGLDSHNEQFF
>TRBV27
CASSTQRDSGQPQHF
>TRBV7-2
CASSLKLGRDNQPQHF
>TRBV10-3
CAIRDGHTIYF
>TRBV5-1
CASSLGAGVEQFF
>TRBV19
CASIQTGTGGASYGYTF
>TRBV19
CASSITGQGNTEAFF
>TRBV27
CASARQGRDTEAFF
>TRBV2
CASRGQLIEKLFF
>TRBV5-1
CASSFGASGGILETQYF
>TRBV7-2
CASSLDNSPLHF
>TRBV13
CASSLGGQGNTEAFF
>TRBV27
CASSSRGQGWMNTEAFF
>TRBV19
CASHPGGNYGYTF
>TRBV7-8
CASMRLTGGNTEAFF
>TRBV4-1
CASSQPTGYYYGYTF
>TRBV11-3
CASSQLSESSYEQYF
>TRBV28
CASSLIQGARTQYF
>TRBV23-1
CASLQGFWEKLFF
>TRBV15
CATSRKLASLRGEQFF
>TRBV15
CATSRDRWSYEQYF
>TRBV10-3
CATADKDRGNQPQHF
>TRBV10-3
CAINVAGQNTGELFF
>TRBV6-5
CASTRGGNYGYTF
>TRBV9
CASRAGASYGYTF
>TRBV6-5
CASSYQGQGWGQPQHF
>TRBV3-1/TRBV3-2
CASSLGQYSNQPQHF
>TRBV4-3
CASSQGLDGGETQYF
>TRBV28
CASRTGGRNQPQHF
>TRBV11-1
CASSLGITGAGNTIYF
>TRBV9
CASSVAGQGSGNTIYF
>TRBV29-1
CSVEEGSGANVLTF
>TRBV28
CASLPPVQGAVGYTF
>TRBV7-8
CASSLREGTEAFF
>TRBV18
CASSSREKGVNYGYTF
>TRBV10-2
CASSSDTSGNTIYF
>TRBV18
CASSPPRGGGTDTQYF
>TRBV28
CASSLSDRATKAFF
>TRBV6-1
CASSGRDRGRWYTEAFF
>TRBV12-5
CASGLGLAGVRETQYF
>TRBV4-3
CASSLGRWQEIQPQHF
>TRBV19
CASSMVPQPQHF
>TRBV5-5
CASSRGQGSSGNTIYF
>TRBV6-4
CASSELAGGMWNNEQFF
>TRBV3-1/TRBV3-2
CASSRARGETQYF
>TRBV29-1
CSVEGVAGGSYNEQFF
>TRBV7-3
CASSLGRTDTQYF
>TRBV3-1/TRBV3-2
CASSPGTGLYNEQFF
>TRBV5-4
CASAFIGTGQETQYF
>TRBV13
CASSLSGARGQETQYF
>TRBV12-3/TRBV12-4
CASSSGGVDIQYF